This T cell receptor (beta chain) was identified in a study of OX40 agonist ivuxolimab in advanced cancers. Study-wide context: The treatment was a fully human IgG2 OX40 agonist, ivuxolimab. Patients were treated with intravenous ivuxolimab, dosed at 0.01 to 10 mg/kg and infused every 2 weeks.

Clones were read by immunoSEQ multiplex PCR, and TCRdb kept only the in-frame ones, dropping some. The profile shows about 53,000 clones, around 75% of them singletons. The length of the CDR3 is 13 residues. CDR1 and CDR2 from the germline V gene are SGHNT and YENEEA. V gave up 7 bases and J gave up 6 bases, with 13 bases separating them. In the case of this clone: The antigen is undetermined.

General study results and limits: Partial responders receiving 0.1-3.0 mg/kg showed among the lowest clonal expansion. There was clonal expansion of CD4+ and CD8+ blood T cells by week 6 at 0.1 to 3.0 mg/kg.

This TCR was sampled from an adult with an advanced solid tumor such as melanoma, head and neck, liver or kidney cancer. This material consisted of CD4+ or CD8+ T cells sorted from blood, taken in a trial of the OX40 agonist ivuxolimab. The V gene is TRBV11-3, the J gene TRBJ2-1; D ambiguous. DNA for the CDR3: TGTGCCAGCAAGTCCTATATCATCAATGAGCAGTTCTTC. Its protein product is CASKSYIINEQFF.